This section outlines one T cell receptor beta chain sequence together with its context. Its antigen is unidentified. Each CDR3 protein is one row after TCRdb ran MiXCR on the multiplex PCR reads. Of 270,000 or so distinct CDR3 sequences in the sample, 30% to 35% were seen once. This sample was included in a study of breast tumors, draining lymph nodes, adjacent tissues. Whole-study findings and limits: Tumor repertoires ranked between lymph nodes and nontumor tissue in diversity, with V and J gene preferences. Tumor and nontumor repertoires were significantly more similar in luminal-like than in basal-like breast cancer.

The lymph nodes were axillary draining lymph nodes from breast cancer patients. V was pared by 8 bases and J by 1 base, with 13 bases between. This CDR3 comprises 14 residues. CDR1 and CDR2 from the germline V gene are SNHLY and FYNNEI. The V call is TRBV2, the J call TRBJ2-3; D possibly uses TRBD1 or TRBD2 (5 bases each). The specimen was axillary lymph node tissue. This TCR came from a female donor with breast cancer. Some clones in this sample may be carry-over from other donors' samples. The CDR3 DNA is TGTGCCAGCGGGCAGGGAGAAGGCACAGATACGCAGTATTTT. Its translation: CASGQGEGTDTQYF.